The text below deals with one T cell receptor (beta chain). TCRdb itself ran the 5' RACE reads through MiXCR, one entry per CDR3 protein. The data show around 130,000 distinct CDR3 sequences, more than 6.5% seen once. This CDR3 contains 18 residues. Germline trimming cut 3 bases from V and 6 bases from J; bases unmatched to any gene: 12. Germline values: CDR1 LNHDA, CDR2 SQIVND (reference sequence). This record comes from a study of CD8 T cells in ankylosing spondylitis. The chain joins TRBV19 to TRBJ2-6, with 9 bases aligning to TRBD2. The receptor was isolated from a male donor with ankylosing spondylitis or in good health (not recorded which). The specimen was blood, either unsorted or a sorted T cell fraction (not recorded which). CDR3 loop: CASSMGLASFYKANVLTF. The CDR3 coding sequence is TGTGCCAGTAGTATGGGACTAGCTTCCTTCTACAAGGCCAACGTCCTGACTTTC.